The entry that follows covers one T cell receptor beta chain sequence. Its antigen is undetermined. The TCR beta CDR3 regions underwent amplification using RNA transcripts as the source. The study used the HTBI primer set for a first-round RT-PCR of the TCR CDR3. A single record per CDR3 protein comes from TCRdb applying MiXCR to the multiplex PCR reads. Of a few hundred thousand distinct CDR3 sequences listed, 15% to 18% are singletons. The data are from a study of T cells in Graves' hyperthyroidism and ophthalmopathy. Study summary: Peripheral blood was acquired at first diagnosis, ahead of any therapy whatsoever.

Study-level results: The majority of expanded thyroid clonotypes above 0.001 also appeared in blood.

The germline V gene has CDR1 SGHTA and CDR2 FQGNSA. The CDR3 has 16 amino acids. V dropped 2 bases and J dropped 2 bases, with 15 bases sitting between them. The V gene is TRBV7-2, the J gene TRBJ1-2, with D uncertain. This TCR was recovered from a woman younger than 45 with Graves' hyperthyroidism. Source material: blood. The CDR3 spells CASSLYAELKNYGYTF. Written as DNA, the CDR3 is TGTGCCAGCAGCTTATATGCGGAGCTAAAAAACTATGGCTACACCTTC.